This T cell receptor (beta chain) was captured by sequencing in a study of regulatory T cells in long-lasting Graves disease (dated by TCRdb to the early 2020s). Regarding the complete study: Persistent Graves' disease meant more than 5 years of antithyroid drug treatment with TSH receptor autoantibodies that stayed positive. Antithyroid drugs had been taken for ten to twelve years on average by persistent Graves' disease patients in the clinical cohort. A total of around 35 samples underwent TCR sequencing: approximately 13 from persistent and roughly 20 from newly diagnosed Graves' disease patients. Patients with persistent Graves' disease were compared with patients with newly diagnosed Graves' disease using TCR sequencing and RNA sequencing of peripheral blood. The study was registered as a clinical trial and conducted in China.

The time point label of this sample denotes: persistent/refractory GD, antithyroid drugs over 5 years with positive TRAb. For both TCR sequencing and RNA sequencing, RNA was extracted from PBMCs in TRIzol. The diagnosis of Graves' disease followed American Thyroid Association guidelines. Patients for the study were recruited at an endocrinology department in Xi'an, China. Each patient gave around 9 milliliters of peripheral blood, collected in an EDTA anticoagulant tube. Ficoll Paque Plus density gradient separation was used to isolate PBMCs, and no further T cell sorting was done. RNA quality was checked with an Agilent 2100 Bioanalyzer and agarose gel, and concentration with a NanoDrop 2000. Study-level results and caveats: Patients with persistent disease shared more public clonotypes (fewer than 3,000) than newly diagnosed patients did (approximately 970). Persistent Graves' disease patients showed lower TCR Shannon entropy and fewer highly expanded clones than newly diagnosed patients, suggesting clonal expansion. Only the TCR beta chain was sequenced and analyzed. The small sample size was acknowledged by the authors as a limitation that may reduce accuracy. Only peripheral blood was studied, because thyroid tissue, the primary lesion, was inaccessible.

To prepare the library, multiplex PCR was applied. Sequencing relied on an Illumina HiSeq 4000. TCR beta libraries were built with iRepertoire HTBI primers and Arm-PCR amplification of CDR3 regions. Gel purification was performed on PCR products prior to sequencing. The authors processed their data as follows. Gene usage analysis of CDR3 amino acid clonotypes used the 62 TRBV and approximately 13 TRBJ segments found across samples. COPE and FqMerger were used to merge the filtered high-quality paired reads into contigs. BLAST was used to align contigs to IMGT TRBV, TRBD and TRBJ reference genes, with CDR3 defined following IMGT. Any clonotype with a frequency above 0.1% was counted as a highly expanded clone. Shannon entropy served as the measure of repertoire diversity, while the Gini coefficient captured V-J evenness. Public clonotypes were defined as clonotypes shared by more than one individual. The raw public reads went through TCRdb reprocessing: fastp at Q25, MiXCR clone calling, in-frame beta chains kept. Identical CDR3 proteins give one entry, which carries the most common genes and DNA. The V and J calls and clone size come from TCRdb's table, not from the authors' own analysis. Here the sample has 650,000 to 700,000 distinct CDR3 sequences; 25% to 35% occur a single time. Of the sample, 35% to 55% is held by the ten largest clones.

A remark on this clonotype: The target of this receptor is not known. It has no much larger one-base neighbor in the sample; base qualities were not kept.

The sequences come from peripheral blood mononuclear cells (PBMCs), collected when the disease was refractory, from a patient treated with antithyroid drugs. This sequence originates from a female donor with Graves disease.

The encoded CDR3 is CASSPQGFAKNIQYF. The sequence in DNA is TGTGCCAGCAGTCCACAGGGGTTCGCCAAAAACATTCAGTACTTC. Recombination joined TRBV9 with TRBJ2-4; TRBD1 fits 7 bases in the junction. Reading the germline V gene gives CDR1 SGDLS and CDR2 YYNGEE. The CDR3 holds 15 amino acids from the cysteine to the phenylalanine. The read is trimmed to its CDR3 DNA, 45 bases read in frame from base 1. Relative to germline, V is missing 5 bases and J is missing 1 base, with 6 bases of the junction outside any gene match.